A single sample gave rise to the 8 T cell receptor beta chains below, sequenced in a study of cytomegalovirus exposure and HLA in healthy donors. PCR was performed using 60 Vbeta and 13 Jbeta primers. The protocol was immunoSEQ multiplex PCR, while the TCRdb copy is restricted to in-frame clones and leaves out a portion. Of 100,000 or so clones listed, about three quarters are singletons. What was sequenced was PBMCs. These receptors all come from a man aged 25 to 40 in good health and CMV-seropositive.

The chain recombines TRBV7-2 with TRBJ1-5; the D is unclear. This CDR3 is 15 amino acids long. V shed 3 bases and J shed 4 bases, with 13 bases lying between them. CDR1 is SGHTA, CDR2 FQGNSA, per germline. CDR3 DNA: TGTGCCAGCAGCTTGGCTGGGTCGGGAAATCAGCCCCAGCATTTT. Translating gives CASSLAGSGNQPQHF. Looking up the rest from reference TRBV7-2 and TRBJ1-5 gives the full variable domain: GAGVSQSPSNKVTEKGKDVELRCDPISGHTALYWYRQSLGQGLEFLIYFQGNSAPDKSGLPSDRFSAERTGGSVSTLTIQRTQQEDSAVYLCASSLAGSGNQPQHFGDGTRLSIL.

The V and J genes are TRBV7-9 and TRBJ1-3, with D possibly matching TRBD1 (6 bases). There are 15 residues in the CDR3. CDR1 is SEHNR and CDR2 is FQNEAQ in the germline V gene (reference sequence). Trimming cost V 0 bases and J 6 bases, with 12 bases left between them. The CDR3 bases are TGTGCCAGCAGCTTAGCCGGGACACCCAAAAACACCATATATTTT. It translates to CASSLAGTPKNTIYF.

V and J are TRBV6-5 and TRBJ2-1; TRBD2 agrees at 7 bases. The V gene end was trimmed by 0 bases and the J gene end by 3 bases; junction bases not matched to a gene: 5. The CDR3 loop spans 16 amino acids. The germline V gene encodes CDR1 MNHEY and CDR2 SVGAGI. CDR3 protein: CASSYSGGVGYNEQFF. DNA for the CDR3: TGTGCCAGCAGTTACTCTGGGGGGGTCGGCTACAATGAGCAGTTCTTC.

V gene TRBV27 combines with J gene TRBJ1-2; 7 positions match TRBD1. Trimming took 5 bases from V and 4 from J; bases not matched to a gene: 7. Germline CDR1 MNHEY, CDR2 SMNVEV (reference sequence). CDR3 size: 14 residues. CDR3 protein: CASSPRGLGYGYTF. For the CDR3, the DNA is TGTGCCAGCAGTCCGAGGGGGCTTGGCTATGGCTACACCTTC.

J is TRBJ1-5 and V is TRBV7-2; 8 bases are shared with TRBD1. CDR3 length equals 13 residues. Looked up from germline, CDR1 is SGHTA and CDR2 is FQGNSA. V was clipped by 8 bases and J by 6 bases; unmatched bases: 6. CDR3 in amino acids: CASGRQGSQPQHF. The CDR3 coding sequence is TGTGCCAGCGGCCGACAGGGGAGTCAGCCCCAGCATTTT.

The chain links TRBV19 to TRBJ2-7; 7 positions agree with TRBD1. In germline, CDR1 is LNHDA, CDR2 SQIVND (reference sequence). Trimming removed 5 bases from V and 5 bases from J; junction bases left unmatched: 15. This CDR3 has 16 amino acids. CDR3 sequence reads: CASSSSRRQGVNEQYF. The CDR3 DNA follows: TGTGCCAGTAGTTCATCTCGGAGACAGGGTGTAAACGAGCAGTACTTC. Supplemented by reference TRBV19 and TRBJ2-7, the full variable domain reads DGGITQSPKYLFRKEGQNVTLSCEQNLNHDAMYWYRQDPGQGLRLIYYSQIVNDFQKGDIAEGYSVSREKKESFPLTVTSAQKNPTAFYLCASSSSRRQGVNEQYFGPGTRLTVT.

This clone has a single count. The V gene is TRBV7-3, the J gene TRBJ2-1; D is perhaps TRBD2 (7 bases). The CDR3 is made up of 14 amino acids. The germline V gene encodes CDR1 SGHTA and CDR2 FQGTGA. Trimming cost V 6 bases and J 8 bases, with 17 bases left between them. DNA of the CDR3: TGTGCCAGCAGTCCCGGGGGGCCCAGGGATGAGCAGTTCTTC. Its translation: CASSPGGPRDEQFF.

The rearrangement joins TRBV7-9 to TRBJ1-1; D perhaps matches TRBD1 (5 bases). Trimming removed 3 bases from V and 9 bases from J, with 14 bases in between. The germline V gene encodes CDR1 SEHNR and CDR2 FQNEAQ (reference sequence). The CDR3 has 13 residues. This CDR3 is CASSLTATDKAFF. The CDR3 DNA sequence: TGTGCCAGCAGCTTGACCGCGACAGACAAAGCTTTCTTT.